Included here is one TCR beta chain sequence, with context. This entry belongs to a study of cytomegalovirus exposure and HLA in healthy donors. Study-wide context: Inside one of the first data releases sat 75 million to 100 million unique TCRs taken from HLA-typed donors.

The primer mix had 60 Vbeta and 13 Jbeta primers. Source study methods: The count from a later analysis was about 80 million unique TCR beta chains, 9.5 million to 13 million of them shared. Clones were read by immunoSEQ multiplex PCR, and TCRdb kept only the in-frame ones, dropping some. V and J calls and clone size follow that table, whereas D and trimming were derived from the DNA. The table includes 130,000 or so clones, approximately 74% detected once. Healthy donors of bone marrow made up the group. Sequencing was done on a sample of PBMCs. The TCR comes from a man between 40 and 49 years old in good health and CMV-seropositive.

The CDR3 loop is CSGDDETQYF. The CDR3 DNA reads TGCAGTGGCGATGATGAGACCCAGTACTTC. The chain recombines TRBV20-1 with TRBJ2-5; D is unresolved. Trimming took off 7 bases at V and 5 bases at J, with 8 bases between the two ends. This CDR3 comprises 10 residues. Germline V CDR1 and CDR2: DFQATT, SNEGSKA (reference sequence).